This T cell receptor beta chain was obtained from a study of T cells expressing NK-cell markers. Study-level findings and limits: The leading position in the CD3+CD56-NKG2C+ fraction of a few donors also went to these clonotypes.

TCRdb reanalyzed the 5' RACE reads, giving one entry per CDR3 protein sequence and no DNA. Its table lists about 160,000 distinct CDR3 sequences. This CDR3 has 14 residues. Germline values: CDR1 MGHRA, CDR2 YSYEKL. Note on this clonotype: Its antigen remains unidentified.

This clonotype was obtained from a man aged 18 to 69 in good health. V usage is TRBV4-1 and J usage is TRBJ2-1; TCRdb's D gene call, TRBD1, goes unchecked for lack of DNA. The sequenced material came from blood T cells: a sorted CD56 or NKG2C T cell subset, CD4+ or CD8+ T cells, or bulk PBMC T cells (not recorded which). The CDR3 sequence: CASSQDTSGDEQFF.